A single sample is the source of the 30 T cell receptor beta chains below, sequenced in a study of control samples from healthy donors and cancer patients. Here immunoSEQ multiplex PCR was the method, and the copy in TCRdb shows in-frame clones only, minus some. Seen here are about 150,000 clones, around 88% observed once, and the top ten hold 1.5% to 2%. Sequences were obtained from blood. The receptors come from a man aged 18 to 29 in good health.

The chain couples TRBV12-3 or TRBV12-4 to TRBJ2-7; no clear D. V gave up 0 bases and J gave up 5 bases, with 8 bases separating them. The CDR3 spans 13 residues. The CDR3 bases are TGTGCCAGCAGTTTAGCTTCCCAGAACGAGCAGTACTTC. Translating it yields CASSLASQNEQYF.

Note on this clone: Since no conserved phenylalanine or tryptophan closes the CDR3, a read error is the likely cause. This rearrangement joins TRBV13 to TRBJ2-7, with D perhaps given as TRBD1 or TRBD2 (5 bases each). V lost 4 bases and J lost 1, with 14 bases in between. This CDR3 comprises 15 residues. CDR1 is PRHDT and CDR2 is FYEKMQ in the germline V gene (reference sequence). In DNA form, the CDR3 reads TGTGCCAGCAGCTCATCCCCCGGGGCTTCCTACGAGCAGTACTTA. Translation gives CASSSSPGASYEQYL.

The chain uses TRBV7-3 and TRBJ2-2; no definite D call. The V gene lost 0 bases and the J gene lost 2 bases, with 7 bases spanning the gap. The CDR3 is 15 residues long. CDR1 SGHTA and CDR2 FQGTGA come from the germline V gene. The CDR3 sequence is CASSLTAANTGELFF. DNA for the CDR3: TGTGCCAGCAGCTTAACGGCAGCCAACACCGGGGAGCTGTTTTTT.

The gene calls are TRBV28 and TRBJ1-5, with D possibly being TRBD1 (5 bases). Trimming left V 1 base short and J 3 bases short, with 13 bases between. CDR1 and CDR2 (germline): MDHEN, SYDVKM. CDR3 length equals 16 residues. CDR3 sequence reads: CASSLLKGLSNQPQHF. The DNA of the CDR3 is TGTGCCAGCAGTTTATTAAAGGGGCTGTCCAATCAGCCCCAGCATTTT.

The V gene is TRBV4-3, the J gene TRBJ2-5; possibly TRBD2 for D (6 bases). The CDR3 extends over 17 amino acids. Trimming pared 0 bases from V and 6 bases from J, leaving 20 bases between. Germline CDR1 is LGHNA and CDR2 is YSLEER. The CDR3 here is CASSQELSPAGRKTQYF. CDR3 nucleotide sequence: TGCGCCAGCAGCCAAGAGCTTAGTCCGGCGGGGAGAAAGACCCAGTACTTC.

The J gene is TRBJ2-7, the V gene TRBV28; tentatively, D is TRBD1 (5 bases). The CDR3 consists of 12 residues. The V and J ends lost 2 bases and 3 bases respectively, with 5 bases between them. The V gene's germline CDR1 is MDHEN and CDR2 SYDVKM. DNA for the CDR3: TGTGCCAGCAGTTTAAGGGGCTACGAGCAGTACTTC. Translated: CASSLRGYEQYF.

The chain carries TRBV9 and TRBJ1-5; 7 bases align to TRBD1. The CDR3 totals 15 residues. V gave up 2 bases and J gave up 5 bases; unmatched junction bases: 7. Germline values: CDR1 SGDLS, CDR2 YYNGEE. DNA of the CDR3: TGTGCCAGCAGCGTTGGTGGACAGGCGGATCAGCCCCAGCATTTT. Residues: CASSVGGQADQPQHF.

The V call is TRBV11-3, the J call TRBJ2-1, with D tentatively TRBD2 (6 bases). V was shortened by 1 base and J by 5 bases, with 21 bases between the two germline ends. Per the germline V gene, CDR1 is SGHNT and CDR2 is YENEEA. This CDR3 spans 18 amino acids. CDR3 nucleotide sequence: TGTGCCAGCAGCTTAGGTCGGCGGGGCGCCCTTCACAACAATGAGCAGTTCTTC. Translating it yields CASSLGRRGALHNNEQFF. The full variable domain, completed using reference TRBV11-3 and TRBJ2-1, is EAGVVQSPRYKIIEKKQPVAFWCNPISGHNTLYWYLQNLGQGPELLIRYENEEAVDDSQLPKDRFSAERLKGVDSTLKIQPAELGDSAVYLCASSLGRRGALHNNEQFFGPGTRLTVL.

The rearrangement links TRBV7-9 to TRBJ1-1; D not resolved. There are 19 residues in the CDR3. Trimming cost V 2 bases and J 0 bases, with 22 bases left between them. Germline lookup yields CDR1 SEHNR and CDR2 FQNEAQ (reference sequence). The CDR3 region is CASSLQIGLTRPMNTEAFF. Written as DNA, the CDR3 is TGTGCCAGCAGCTTACAAATCGGACTGACTCGACCCATGAACACTGAAGCTTTCTTT.

This sequence joins TRBV24-1 and TRBJ2-1; 15 positions agree with TRBD2. There are 14 residues in the CDR3. The germline CDR1 and CDR2 sequences are KGHDR and SFDVKD. The junction had 0 bases not matched to a gene; V was cut back by 7 bases and J by 6 bases. DNA for the CDR3: TGTGCCACCAGGGGACTAGCGGGGGGCAATGAGCAGTTCTTC. Amino acid sequence: CATRGLAGGNEQFF.

This chain links TRBV7-9 with TRBJ2-3; D is uncertain. Trimming cost V 4 bases and J 1 base, with 9 bases left between them. The CDR3 has 14 amino acids. Looked up from germline, CDR1 is SEHNR and CDR2 is FQNEAQ (reference sequence). The CDR3 DNA reads TGTGCCAGCAGCTGGTCCCGGGGCACAGATACGCAGTATTTT. Encoded protein: CASSWSRGTDTQYF.

This sequence joins TRBV9 and TRBJ2-1; no firm D call. Germline CDR1 and CDR2: SGDLS and YYNGEE. V was clipped by 0 bases and J by 3 bases, with 13 bases between them. This CDR3 region has 16 residues. CDR3 in amino acids: CASSVEIEPLYNEQFF. DNA of the CDR3: TGTGCCAGCAGCGTAGAGATCGAGCCCCTCTACAATGAGCAGTTCTTC.

This clone appeared once. V gene TRBV12-3 or TRBV12-4 combines with J gene TRBJ1-2; the D is unclear. V dropped 2 bases and J dropped 6 bases, with 10 bases sitting between them. The CDR3 runs to 13 residues. The CDR3 spells CASSLIGSHGYTF. CDR3 sequence (DNA): TGTGCCAGCAGTTTAATCGGCAGCCATGGCTACACCTTC.

This clone was seen a handful of times. Other DNA sequences in this sample translate to the same CDR3. This rearrangement joins TRBV5-1 to TRBJ2-5, with 13 bases lining up with TRBD2. The CDR3 is 16 amino acids. V lost 2 bases and J lost 2; bases outside the gene matches: 3. Germline V gene lookup returns CDR1 SGHRS and CDR2 YFSETQ. CDR3: CASSFRLAGGQETQYF. As DNA, the CDR3 is TGCGCCAGCAGCTTCAGACTAGCGGGGGGACAAGAGACCCAGTACTTC.

The CDR3 sequence is CASSDLASGGPGTQYF. As DNA, the CDR3 is TGTGCCAGCAGCGATTTGGCCAGCGGGGGGCCAGGGACCCAGTACTTC. The gene calls are TRBV2 and TRBJ2-5; 9 bases are shared with TRBD2. V dropped 6 bases and J dropped 7; count of bases not matched to a gene: 15. Germline CDR1 and CDR2: SNHLY and FYNNEI. CDR3 length equals 16 residues.

The chain is built from TRBV23-1 and TRBJ1-1; D gene ambiguous. TRBV23-1 has ORF status, its function being uncertain. This CDR3 has 11 amino acids. The germline V and J ends were trimmed by 0 bases and 11 bases, with 7 bases remaining between them. CDR3 sequence (DNA): TGCGCCAGCAGTCAATCTATCCCGGCTTTCTTT. Protein: CASSQSIPAFF.

J is TRBJ2-1 and V is TRBV5-6, with 11 nucleotides matching TRBD2. The CDR3 length is 15 residues. The V gene end was trimmed by 4 bases and the J gene end by 4 bases; junction bases not matched to a gene: 4. The V gene's germline CDR1 is SGHDT and CDR2 YYEEEE. CDR3 region: CASSDSGGGYNEQFF. CDR3 DNA sequence: TGTGCCAGCAGCGATAGCGGGGGGGGATACAATGAGCAGTTCTTC.

This clone has only a few counts. The chain uses TRBV20-1 and TRBJ2-7; weak D call: TRBD1 (6 bases). V lost 5 bases to trimming and J lost 5 bases, with 7 bases between them. The CDR3 loop spans 10 amino acids. Germline CDR1 reads DFQATT; CDR2 reads SNEGSKA (reference sequence). In DNA form, the CDR3 reads TGCAGTGCTCGGGACAACGAGCAGTACTTC. Protein: CSARDNEQYF.

The genes are TRBV10-3 and TRBJ1-1; TRBD1 matches at 8 bases. CDR1 is ENHRY and CDR2 is SYGVKD in the germline V gene. The CDR3 is 14 residues long. V gave up 7 bases and J gave up 11 bases; unmatched junction bases: 15. This CDR3 is CAINSQGVSSVAFF. For the CDR3, the DNA is TGTGCCATCAACTCACAGGGGGTTTCCAGCGTTGCTTTCTTT.

The rearrangement links TRBV5-4 to TRBJ2-5; the D gene is possibly TRBD2 (6 bases). Trimming pared 0 bases from V and 3 bases from J, leaving 12 bases between. This CDR3 has 15 residues. CDR1 and CDR2 (germline): SGHNT, YYREEE (reference sequence). As DNA, the CDR3 is TGTGCCAGCAGCTTGGCTGCGGGGACCGAAGAGACCCAGTACTTC. This gives the protein CASSLAAGTEETQYF.

The chain has TRBV7-6 and TRBJ2-1, with a tentative D call TRBD2 (7 bases). CDR3 length: 15 amino acids. CDR1 is SGHVS, CDR2 FNYEAQ, per germline. The V gene lost 1 base and the J gene lost 6 bases, with 13 bases spanning the gap. The CDR3 spells CASSLGGGHTNEQFF. CDR3 nucleotide sequence: TGTGCCAGCAGCTTAGGGGGGGGCCATACCAATGAGCAGTTCTTC.

The J gene is TRBJ1-5, the V gene TRBV6-2 or TRBV6-3; no clear D. V lost 0 bases and J 6 bases, leaving 6 bases between the germline ends. The CDR3 loop spans 13 amino acids. Germline V gives CDR1 MNHEY, CDR2 SVGEGT. CDR3 loop: CASSYSSVQPQHF. Written as DNA, the CDR3 is TGTGCCAGCAGTTACTCATCTGTTCAGCCCCAGCATTTT.

This chain joins TRBV4-3 and TRBJ2-1; D gene unclear. The germline gives CDR1 LGHNA, CDR2 YSLEER. V lost 0 bases, J lost 0 bases, and 15 bases lay in between. The CDR3 spans 18 residues. The CDR3 DNA follows: TGCGCCAGCAGCCAAGATGGGCCTACAAGTCACTCCTACAATGAGCAGTTCTTC. It translates to CASSQDGPTSHSYNEQFF.

This rearrangement joins TRBV3-1 (or the pseudogene TRBV3-2) to TRBJ2-2; D is unresolved. This CDR3 spans 15 amino acids. With 1 base removed from V and 8 bases from J, the gap between germline ends came to 14 bases. Germline loops: CDR1 LGHDT, CDR2 YNNKEL (reference sequence). The CDR3 loop reads CASSQGRTVSGELFF. In DNA form, the CDR3 reads TGTGCCAGCAGCCAAGGTCGAACGGTTTCAGGGGAGCTGTTTTTT.

The V and J genes are TRBV5-4 and TRBJ2-4; possibly TRBD1 for D (5 bases). The V end lost 1 base, the J end lost 3 bases, and 20 bases lay between the germline ends. Germline loops: CDR1 SGHNT, CDR2 YYREEE (reference sequence). The CDR3 contains 18 residues. Written as DNA, the CDR3 is TGTGCCAGCAGCTTGTCCCCTGGACACCACCTCAACAAAAACATTCAGTACTTC. This gives the protein CASSLSPGHHLNKNIQYF.

V is TRBV2 and J is TRBJ1-1; D is possibly TRBD1 (5 bases). The V end was cut by 2 bases, the J end by 4 bases, with 11 bases between. This CDR3 is built from 14 residues. CDR1 and CDR2 (germline): SNHLY, FYNNEI. Here the CDR3 DNA reads TGTGCCAGCAGTGAATGGGGGAGGGGCACTGAAGCTTTCTTT. Residues: CASSEWGRGTEAFF.

This chain uses TRBV30 with TRBJ2-7; D remains unclear. This CDR3 comprises 12 residues. V was pared by 4 bases and J by 5 bases, with 12 bases between. Per the germline V gene, CDR1 is GTSNPN and CDR2 is SVGIG (reference sequence). The CDR3 DNA follows: TGTGCCTGGACCGATGATGGCCACGAGCAGTACTTC. This encodes CAWTDDGHEQYF.

The rearrangement joins TRBV24-1 to TRBJ2-7; perhaps TRBD1 as D (7 bases). This CDR3 spans 15 amino acids. V shed 3 bases and J shed 1 base, with 12 bases lying between them. Germline-derived CDR1 and CDR2 are KGHDR and SFDVKD. The chain's CDR3 is CATSDNRGGSYEQYF. CDR3 in DNA: TGTGCCACCAGTGATAACAGGGGAGGTTCCTACGAGCAGTACTTC.

This chain joins TRBV7-9 and TRBJ2-1, with D unresolved. Trimming took 3 bases from V and 9 from J, leaving 6 bases between them. Germline assignment: CDR1 SEHNR and CDR2 FQNEAQ (reference sequence). The CDR3 consists of 11 residues. CDR3 region: CASSLGGEQFF. As DNA, the CDR3 is TGTGCCAGCAGCTTGGGTGGTGAGCAGTTCTTC.

V gene TRBV6-2 or TRBV6-3 combines with J gene TRBJ1-6, with 9 bases fitting TRBD1. The CDR3 spans 17 residues. Germline loops: CDR1 MNHEY, CDR2 SVGEGT. J gave up 3 bases and V 5 bases, and 8 bases lay outside the gene matches. The CDR3: CASSDRGQGIYNSPLHF. The CDR3 DNA reads TGTGCCAGCAGTGACCGGGGACAGGGCATCTATAATTCACCCCTCCACTTT.